This T cell receptor (beta chain) derives from a study of blood T cell repertoires in COVID-19. Assignment of participants to cohorts was predicated upon participant-reported clinical history. The data were produced by immunoSEQ multiplex PCR, yet TCRdb's version contains in-frame clones alone and is incomplete. Among about 200,000 clones, approximately 86% were seen once, and the ten largest hold about 26%. Sequencing was performed on PBMCs or T cells enriched from blood (not recorded which). The TCR comes from a woman in her thirties or forties in a cohort exposed to, infected with or recovered from COVID-19 (not recorded which).

CDR3 DNA: TGCAGCATCAGACAGGGGGACTACGAGCAGTACTTC. Translated, it gives CSIRQGDYEQYF. V usage is TRBV29-1 and J usage is TRBJ2-7; 9 bases agree with TRBD1. In germline, CDR1 is SQVTM, CDR2 ANQGSEA. CDR3 length: 12 amino acids. V was pared by 8 bases and J by 3 bases, with 5 bases of the junction left unmatched.